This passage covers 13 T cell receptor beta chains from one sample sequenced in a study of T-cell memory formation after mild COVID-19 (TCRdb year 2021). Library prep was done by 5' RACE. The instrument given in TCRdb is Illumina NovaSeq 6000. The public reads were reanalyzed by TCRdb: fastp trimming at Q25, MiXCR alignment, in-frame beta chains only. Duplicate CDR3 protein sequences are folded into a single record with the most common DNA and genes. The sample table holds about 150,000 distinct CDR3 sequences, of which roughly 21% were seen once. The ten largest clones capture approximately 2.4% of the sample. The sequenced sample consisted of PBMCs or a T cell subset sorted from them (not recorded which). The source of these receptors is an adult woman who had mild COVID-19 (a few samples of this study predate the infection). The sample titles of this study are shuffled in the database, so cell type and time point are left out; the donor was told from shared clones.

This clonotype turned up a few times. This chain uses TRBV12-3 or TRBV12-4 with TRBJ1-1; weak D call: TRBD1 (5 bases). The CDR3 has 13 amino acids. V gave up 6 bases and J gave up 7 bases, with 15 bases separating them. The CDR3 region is CASRRDSRSEAFF. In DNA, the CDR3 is TGTGCCAGCAGGCGAGACAGCCGGAGTGAAGCTTTCTTT.

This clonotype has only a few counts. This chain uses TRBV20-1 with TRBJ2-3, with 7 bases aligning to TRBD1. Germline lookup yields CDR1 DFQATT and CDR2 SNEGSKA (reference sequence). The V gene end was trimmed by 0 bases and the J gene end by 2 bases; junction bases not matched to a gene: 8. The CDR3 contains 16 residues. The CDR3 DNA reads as TGCAGTGCTAGAGATCTCAACAGGGGTATCACAGATACGCAGTATTTT. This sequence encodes CSARDLNRGITDTQYF.

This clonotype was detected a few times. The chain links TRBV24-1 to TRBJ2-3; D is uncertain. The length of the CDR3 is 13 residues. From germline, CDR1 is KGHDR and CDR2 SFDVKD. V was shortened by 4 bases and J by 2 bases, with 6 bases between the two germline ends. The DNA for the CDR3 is TGTGCCACCAGTGAGGTCCCCACAGATACGCAGTATTTT. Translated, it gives CATSEVPTDTQYF.

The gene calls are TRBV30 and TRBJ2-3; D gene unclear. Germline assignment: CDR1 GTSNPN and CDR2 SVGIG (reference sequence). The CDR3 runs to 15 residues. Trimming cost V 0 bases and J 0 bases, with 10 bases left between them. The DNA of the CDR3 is TGTGCCTGGAGTGTTCCCGGAGCTAGCACAGATACGCAGTATTTT. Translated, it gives CAWSVPGASTDTQYF.

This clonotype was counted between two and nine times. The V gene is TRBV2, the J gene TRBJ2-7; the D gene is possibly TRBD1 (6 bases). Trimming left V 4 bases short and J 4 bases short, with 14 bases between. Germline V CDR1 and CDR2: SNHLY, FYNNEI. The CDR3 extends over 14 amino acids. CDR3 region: CASSGGQITYEQYF. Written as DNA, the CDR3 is TGTGCCAGCAGTGGTGGACAGATAACTTACGAGCAGTACTTC.

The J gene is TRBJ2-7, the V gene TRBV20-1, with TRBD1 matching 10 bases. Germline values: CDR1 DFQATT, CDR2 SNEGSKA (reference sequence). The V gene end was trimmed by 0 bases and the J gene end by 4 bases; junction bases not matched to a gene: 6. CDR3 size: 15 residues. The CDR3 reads CSARDLGQGGYEQYF. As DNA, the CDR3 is TGCAGTGCTAGAGACCTAGGACAGGGGGGATACGAGCAGTACTTC.

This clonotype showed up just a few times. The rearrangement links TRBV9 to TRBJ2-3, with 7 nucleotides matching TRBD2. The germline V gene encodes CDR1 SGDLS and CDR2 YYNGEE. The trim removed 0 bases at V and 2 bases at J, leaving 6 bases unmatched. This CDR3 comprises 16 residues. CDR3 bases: TGTGCCAGCAGCGTAGGGAGCGGGACTATCACAGATACGCAGTATTTT. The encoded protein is CASSVGSGTITDTQYF. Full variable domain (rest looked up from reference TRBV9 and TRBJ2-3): DSGVTQTPKHLITATGQRVTLRCSPRSGDLSVYWYQQSLDQGLQFLIQYYNGEERAKGNILERFSAQQFPDLHSELNLSSLELGDSALYFCASSVGSGTITDTQYFGPGTRLTVL.

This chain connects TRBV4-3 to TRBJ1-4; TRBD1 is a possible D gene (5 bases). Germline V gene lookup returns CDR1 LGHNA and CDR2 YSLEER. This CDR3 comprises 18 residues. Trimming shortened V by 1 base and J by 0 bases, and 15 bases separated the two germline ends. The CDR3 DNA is TGCGCCAGCAGCCAAGCCCACGCATGGGGGACAACTAATGAAAAACTGTTTTTT. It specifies CASSQAHAWGTTNEKLFF.

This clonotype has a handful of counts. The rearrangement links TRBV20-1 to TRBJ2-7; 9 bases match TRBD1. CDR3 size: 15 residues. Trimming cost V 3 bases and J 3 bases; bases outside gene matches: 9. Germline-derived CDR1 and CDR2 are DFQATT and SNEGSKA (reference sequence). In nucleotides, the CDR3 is TGCAGTGCTAGTGGGACAGGGCCAAAAGGCTACGAGCAGTACTTC. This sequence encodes CSASGTGPKGYEQYF.

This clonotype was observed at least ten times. The CDR3 region has the DNA TGTGCCAGCAGTTACCTGGGACAGCCGACCTACGAGCAGTACTTC. This translates into CASSYLGQPTYEQYF. This chain joins TRBV6-6 and TRBJ2-7, with TRBD1 matching 7 bases. CDR3 size: 15 residues. The germline V gene encodes CDR1 MNHNY and CDR2 SVGAGI (reference sequence). V gave up 2 bases and J gave up 2 bases; unmatched junction bases: 6.

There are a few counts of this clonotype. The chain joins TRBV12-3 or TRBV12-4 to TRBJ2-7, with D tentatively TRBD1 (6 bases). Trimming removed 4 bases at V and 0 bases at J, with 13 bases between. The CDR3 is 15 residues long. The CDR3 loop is CASSYGTLSSYEQYF. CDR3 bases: TGTGCCAGCAGTTACGGGACACTAAGCTCCTACGAGCAGTACTTC.

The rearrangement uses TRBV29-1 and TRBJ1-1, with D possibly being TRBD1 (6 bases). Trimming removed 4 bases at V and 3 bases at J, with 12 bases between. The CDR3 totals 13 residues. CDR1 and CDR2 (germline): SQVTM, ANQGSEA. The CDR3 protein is CSVATGYYTEAFF. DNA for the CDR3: TGCAGCGTTGCCACAGGGTACTACACTGAAGCTTTCTTT.

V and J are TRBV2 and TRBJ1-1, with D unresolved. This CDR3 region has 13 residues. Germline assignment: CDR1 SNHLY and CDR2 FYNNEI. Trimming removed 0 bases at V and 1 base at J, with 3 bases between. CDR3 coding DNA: TGTGCCAGCAGTGAAGCGAGGAACACTGAAGCTTTCTTT. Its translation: CASSEARNTEAFF.